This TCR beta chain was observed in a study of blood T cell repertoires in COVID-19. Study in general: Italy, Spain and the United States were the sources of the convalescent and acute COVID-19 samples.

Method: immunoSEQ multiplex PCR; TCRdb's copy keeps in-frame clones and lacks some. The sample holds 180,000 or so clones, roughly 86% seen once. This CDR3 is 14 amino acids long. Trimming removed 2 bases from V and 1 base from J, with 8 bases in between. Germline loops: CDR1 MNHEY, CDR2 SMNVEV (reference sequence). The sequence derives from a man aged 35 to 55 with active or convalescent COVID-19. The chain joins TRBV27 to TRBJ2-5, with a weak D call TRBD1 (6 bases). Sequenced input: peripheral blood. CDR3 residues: CASSLIGGQETQYF. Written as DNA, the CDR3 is TGTGCCAGCAGTTTAATAGGGGGCCAAGAGACCCAGTACTTC.